The rows below give T cell receptor beta chains drawn from one sample of a study of blood T cell repertoires in COVID-19. The data were produced by immunoSEQ multiplex PCR, yet TCRdb's version contains in-frame clones alone and is incomplete. This sample has some 40,000 clones; roughly four fifths occur once, and the top ten carry 35% to 45%. Sequencing was done on a sample of peripheral blood. The receptors stem from a human donor in a cohort sampled during active or convalescent COVID-19. The donor label of this sample is uncertain. CDR3s include the opening cysteine and the closing phenylalanine or tryptophan. Size is stated for part of the rows, as once, few or many counts, or as a class when the clone is expanded.

V	J	size	CDR3
TRBV15	TRBJ1-2	NA	CATSRGYRDYGYTF
TRBV29-1	TRBJ1-2	few	CSVVQGNGYTF
TRBV6-5	TRBJ1-5	NA	CASSRTGESNQPQHF
TRBV7-3	TRBJ2-2	NA	CASSRTRRGTGELFF
TRBV10-3	TRBJ1-6	NA	CAISVRDRDSPLHF
TRBV7-2	TRBJ2-2	NA	CASSLSGTRELFF
TRBV7-2	TRBJ1-2	once	CASSLAQDTYGYTF
TRBV19	TRBJ2-1	few	CASRTSGPSYNEQFF
TRBV5-1	TRBJ1-3	few	CASSLAAGDHTIYF
TRBV21-1	TRBJ2-2	NA	CASIRGTGELFF
TRBV7-2	TRBJ1-1	NA	CASSLVLGGGGNTEAFF
TRBV20-1	TRBJ2-5	NA	CGVQGAQTQYF
TRBV5-6	TRBJ2-1	NA	CASSLYRGSEQFF
TRBV11-3	TRBJ2-7	NA	CASSLSLASYYEQYF
TRBV10-1	TRBJ2-7	NA	CASRGLAGSGEQYF
TRBV7-2	TRBJ2-3	NA	CASSSTGLNTDTQYF
TRBV25-1	TRBJ1-3	NA	CASSPTGSSGNTIYF
TRBV18	TRBJ2-7	once	CASSPGLADPYEQYF
TRBV4-2	TRBJ2-1	NA	CASSQGIWGPNEQFF
TRBV5-1	TRBJ2-1	NA	CASSFAPDLVAYNEQFF
TRBV11-3	TRBJ1-1	NA	CASSFDFDRGNTEAFF
TRBV18	TRBJ1-5	once	CASSPQDRSNQPQHF
TRBV4-3	TRBJ2-1	NA	CASSQVPLAGEAEQFF
TRBV5-6	TRBJ2-2	NA	CASSLFSDGELFF
TRBV30	TRBJ2-5	NA	CAWSDAGTSGQETQYF
TRBV19	TRBJ2-5	NA	CASSRSYQETQYF
TRBV7-2	TRBJ2-7	few	CASTPDFSYEQYF
TRBV21-1	TRBJ1-5	few	CATAWEPGTGGQSAQHF
TRBV5-8	TRBJ1-1	NA	CASRGRQGSNTEAFF
TRBV29-1	TRBJ2-1	NA	CSVDPRTSGRLNEQFF
TRBV7-2	TRBJ2-7	NA	CASSLDGLAGGEQYF
TRBV24-1	TRBJ2-3	NA	CATSDLDKNTQYF
TRBV2	TRBJ1-2	NA	CASRPSKQPYGYTF
TRBV6-5	TRBJ1-6	NA	CASRNMKGDSPLHF
TRBV7-9	TRBJ1-5	NA	CASSPGQGPHQPQHF
TRBV7-9	TRBJ2-5	few	CASSLGGSGSRETQYF
TRBV10-3	TRBJ2-5	NA	CAISDPTRVQETQYF
TRBV7-2	TRBJ2-7	NA	CASSPQGNHEQYF
TRBV19	TRBJ2-3	NA	CASSMTRGDTQYF
TRBV6-2/TRBV6-3	TRBJ1-1	many	CASSSAGRTAHTEAFF
TRBV2	TRBJ2-2	NA	CASKAPGGELFF
TRBV10-3	TRBJ2-7	NA	CAISGQTYEQYF
TRBV2	TRBJ2-7	NA	CASSGTLASGNEQYF
TRBV5-6	TRBJ1-1	few	CASSRTANTEAFF
TRBV2	TRBJ1-5	NA	CASSRDRGDQPQHF
TRBV19	TRBJ2-1	once	CASSRRQGSVNEQFF
TRBV6-2/TRBV6-3	TRBJ2-1	NA	CASSSTINEQFF
TRBV3-1/TRBV3-2	TRBJ2-1	NA	CASSHKHNEQFF
TRBV7-2	TRBJ1-5	NA	CASSPRQGDQPQHF
TRBV7-8	TRBJ2-7	NA	CASSFRTSSYEQYF
TRBV14	TRBJ1-2	NA	CASSLDQQGYTF
TRBV10-3	TRBJ2-7	NA	CAISESLGTGRNEQYF
TRBV24-1	TRBJ2-1	few	CATSDPSGLAGGEQFF